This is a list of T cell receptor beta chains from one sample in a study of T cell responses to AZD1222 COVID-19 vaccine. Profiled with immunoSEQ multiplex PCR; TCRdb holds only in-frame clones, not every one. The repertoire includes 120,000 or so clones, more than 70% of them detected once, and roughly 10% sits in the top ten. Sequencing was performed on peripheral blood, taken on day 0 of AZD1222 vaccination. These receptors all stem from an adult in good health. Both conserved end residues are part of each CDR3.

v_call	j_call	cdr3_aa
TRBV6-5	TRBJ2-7	CASTRDRGYYEQYF
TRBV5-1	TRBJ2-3	CASSLTGQGGDTQYF
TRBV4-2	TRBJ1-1	CASSQQPYGVDTEAFF
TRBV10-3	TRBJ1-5	CAISESSKNGRQPQHF
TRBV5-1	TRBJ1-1	CASSLLVGPEAFF
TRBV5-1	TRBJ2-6	CASSLTTTGQGSGANVLTF
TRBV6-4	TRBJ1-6	CASRVQGGSYNSPLHF
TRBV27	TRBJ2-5	CASSLSRTSGRSQETQYF
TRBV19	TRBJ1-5	CASTRGYNQPQHF
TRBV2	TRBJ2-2	CASSTDLRVSATNTGELFF
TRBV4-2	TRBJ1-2	CASSQEGRTMRYTF
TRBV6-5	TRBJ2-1	CASRLRLTFEQFF
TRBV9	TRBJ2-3	CASSVAGRVADTQYF
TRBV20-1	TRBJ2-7	CSATQADEQYF
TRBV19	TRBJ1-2	CATSGQASNYGYTF
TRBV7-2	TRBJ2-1	CASSLFTSYNEQFF
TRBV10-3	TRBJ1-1	CAISDHTKNTEAFF
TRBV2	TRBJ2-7	CASGGGYEQYF
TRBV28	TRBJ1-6	CASSSPFANSPLHF
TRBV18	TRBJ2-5	CASSPPGSAQETQYF
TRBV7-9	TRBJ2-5	CASSAFSGNQETQYF
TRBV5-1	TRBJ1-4	CASSLGRQGNEKLFF
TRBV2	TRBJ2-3	CASSELGQGLRGDTQYF
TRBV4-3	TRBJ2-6	CASSPQGLGGTGANVLTF
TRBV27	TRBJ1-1	CASSPQGVPNTEAFF
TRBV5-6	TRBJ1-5	CASSLGQDDSNQPQHF
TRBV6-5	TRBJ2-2	CASREYTGELFF
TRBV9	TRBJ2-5	CASSVADNGGLETQYF
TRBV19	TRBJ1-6	CASTGQGARISNSPLHF
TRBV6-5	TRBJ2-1	CASTPYGAGGYEQFF
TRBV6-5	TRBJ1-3	CASSPSPTRGLYF